Described below is a single T cell receptor (beta chain) sequence and its context. Its antigen is unknown. Base qualities are not at hand, and no much larger clone is one base apart. TCRbeta CDR3 regions were amplified from genomic DNA using the immunoSEQ Assay, a bias-controlled multiplex PCR. Per the authors' processing: Within the assay, amplification of reference gene primers was used to estimate how many nucleated cells each sample contained. To quantify the absolute abundance of each unique TCRbeta CDR3 rearrangement, sequence reads were collapsed and filtered. For each sample, productive Simpson clonality was calculated as the square root of Simpson's diversity index over productive rearrangements. TCRdb retrieved this table from immuneACCESS and kept in-frame rearrangements only. Not all clones are present; in checked studies, unresolved V genes account for under half, and no reason is known for the remainder. V, J and clone size are taken as reported in that table, and D and trimming were inferred from the DNA itself. The sample table shows about 160,000 clones, and around three quarters are seen once. About 7.8% of the sample lies in the top ten.

The data were obtained in a study of blood T cell repertoires in COVID-19 (dated by TCRdb to 2018 to 2020). Turning to the overall study: The collaborator samples originated in the United States, Italy and Spain and spanned the acute and convalescent phases of COVID-19. Deeply sampled blood TCRbeta repertoires from subjects exposed to, actively infected with, or recovered from COVID-19 were included in the dataset. The prospective study material was composed of cDNA or gDNA derived from T cells, B-cell-depleted T cells, or PBMCs. A freely available public database, intended as a resource for researchers studying the immune response to SARS-CoV-2, is where the repertoires were released. The samples were drawn from two sources: the first 160 participants of the ongoing ImmuneRACE study, and 1,000 to 1,500 subjects contributed by 6 global collaborators. Where available, HLA class I and class II types were taken from metadata supplied by the sample provider and were not determined by assay-based typing. Sample metadata almost always included a de-identified subject ID, COVID-19 status, age in years and sex. The full study reports these points: The quantity of clinical and demographic metadata differed by source and by participant and was supplied without curation.

Each collaborating institution followed its own protocols to collect whole blood in K2EDTA tubes. Collaborator samples were shipped for TCRbeta analysis as frozen whole blood, isolated PBMCs, or DNA extracted from either sample type. Including cysteine and phenylalanine, the CDR3 has 14 amino acids. Only the CDR3 portion is preserved as DNA: 42 bases, with reading frame beginning at the first base. V and J lose 5 bases and 0 bases, and a span of 10 bases separates them. Looking up the germline V gene yields CDR1 SGHAT and CDR2 FQNNGV. Rearrangement joined TRBV11-2 to TRBJ1-1; no D gene is confidently identified. The sequenced sample consisted of peripheral blood. This receptor was taken from a man aged 55-75 years with acute or convalescent COVID-19. The CDR3 region reads CASSQTNLNTEAFF. The nucleotide sequence reads as follows: TGTGCCAGCAGCCAAACCAACTTGAACACTGAAGCTTTCTTT.